A selection of T cell receptor beta chains follows, all from one sample in a study of blood T cell repertoires in COVID-19. Some clones are missing from TCRdb's copy, which holds only in-frame ones; the method was immunoSEQ multiplex PCR. The table shows some 180,000 clones, with roughly 76% occurring only once. Sequenced material: peripheral blood. The receptors stem from a woman aged 40-49 years with COVID-19, enrolled during active disease. Both conserved end residues are part of each CDR3. A D gene is named only where the DNA matches it firmly. Clone size is not always given. Where it is, it says once, few, many or a class for expanded clones.

abundance	v_gene	d_gene	j_gene	CDR3aa	CDR3nt
NA	TRBV9	NA	TRBJ2-2	CASSVRHAGELFF	TGTGCCAGCAGCGTCCGACACGCCGGGGAGCTGTTTTTT
NA	TRBV18	NA	TRBJ2-1	CASSGTSNEQFF	TGTGCCAGCTCAGGGACTTCCAATGAGCAGTTCTTC
NA	TRBV10-3	TRBD2	TRBJ2-7	CAISGGTSSSYEQYF	TGTGCCATCAGCGGAGGGACTAGCTCCTCCTACGAGCAGTACTTC
NA	TRBV19	NA	TRBJ2-1	CASSIEGARINEQFF	TGTGCCAGTAGTATAGAAGGGGCACGGATCAATGAGCAGTTCTTC
NA	TRBV2	TRBD1	TRBJ2-2	CASTEQGLKVAGELFF	TGTGCCAGCACCGAACAGGGGCTAAAGGTCGCCGGGGAGCTGTTTTTT
NA	TRBV7-9	NA	TRBJ2-2	CASEGRTEAGELFF	TGTGCCAGCGAGGGCCGTACTGAAGCCGGGGAGCTGTTTTTT
NA	TRBV9	NA	TRBJ1-2	CASSPTTNYGYTF	TGTGCCAGCAGCCCGACTACTAACTATGGCTACACCTTC
NA	TRBV7-3	NA	TRBJ2-1	CASSSQGRTHNEQFF	TGTGCCAGCAGCTCCCAAGGGAGGACCCACAATGAGCAGTTCTTC
NA	TRBV5-6	TRBD1	TRBJ2-1	CASSGDRLPSYNEQFF	TGTGCCAGCAGCGGGGACAGGCTCCCCTCCTACAATGAGCAGTTCTTC
few	TRBV9	TRBD2	TRBJ2-7	CASSPGTSGGGFF	TGTGCCAGCAGCCCCGGGACTAGCGGAGGGGGGTTCTTC
once	TRBV6-6	TRBD1	TRBJ2-6	CASTQGQGTNVLTF	TGTGCCAGCACCCAGGGACAGGGCACCAACGTCCTGACTTTC
NA	TRBV12-3/TRBV12-4	NA	TRBJ2-3	CASSRGQHDTQYF	TGTGCCAGCAGCCGAGGACAGCACGATACGCAGTATTTT
NA	TRBV21-1	NA	TRBJ2-7	CASSKGGRVDYEQYF	TGTGCCAGCAGCAAAGGCGGCAGGGTGGACTACGAGCAGTACTTC
NA	TRBV7-8	TRBD2	TRBJ2-3	CASSVTSGKNLGTQYF	TGTGCCAGCAGCGTAACTAGCGGGAAAAATCTAGGTACGCAGTATTTT
NA	TRBV13	NA	TRBJ1-2	CASSRANYGYTF	TGTGCCAGCAGTCGGGCTAACTATGGCTACACCTTC